The text below deals with one T cell receptor beta chain. This entry is derived from a study of early T cells in non-severe SARS-CoV-2 infection. TCRdb processed the 5' RACE reads anew with MiXCR; each CDR3 protein has one entry. In the table there are roughly 61,000 distinct CDR3 sequences, under 10% of which are singletons. Germline assignment: CDR1 GTSNPN and CDR2 SVGIG (reference sequence). CDR3 size: 14 residues. The ends were cut back, 1 base at V and 3 bases at J, with 12 bases in the middle. The sequence derives from an adult who was a healthcare worker with PCR-confirmed SARS-CoV-2 infection or an uninfected control (not recorded which). The rearrangement links TRBV30 to TRBJ2-5; possible D gene TRBD2, 5 bases. The specimen sequenced was whole blood. The CDR3 loop reads CAWSEGLAEETQYF. CDR3 coding DNA: TGTGCCTGGAGTGAGGGTCTAGCTGAAGAGACCCAGTACTTC.